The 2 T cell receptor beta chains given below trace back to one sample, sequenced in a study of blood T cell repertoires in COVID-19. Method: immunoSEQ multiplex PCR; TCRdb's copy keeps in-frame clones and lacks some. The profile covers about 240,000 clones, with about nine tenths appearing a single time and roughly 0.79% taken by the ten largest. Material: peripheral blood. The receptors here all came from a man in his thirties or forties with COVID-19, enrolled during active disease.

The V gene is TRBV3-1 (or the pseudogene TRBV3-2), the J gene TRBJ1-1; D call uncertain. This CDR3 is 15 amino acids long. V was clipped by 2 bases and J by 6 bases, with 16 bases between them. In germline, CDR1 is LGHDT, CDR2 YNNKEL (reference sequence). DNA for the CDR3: TGTGCCAGCAGCCAATCAGGCAGGATCGATGCTGAAGCTTTCTTT. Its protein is CASSQSGRIDAEAFF.

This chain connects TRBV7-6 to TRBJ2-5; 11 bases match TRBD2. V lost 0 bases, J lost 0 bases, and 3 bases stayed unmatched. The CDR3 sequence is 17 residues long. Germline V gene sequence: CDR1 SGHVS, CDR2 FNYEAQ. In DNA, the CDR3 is TGTGCCAGCAGCTTAGCGGCTAGCGGGGGGTACCAAGAGACCCAGTACTTC. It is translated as CASSLAASGGYQETQYF. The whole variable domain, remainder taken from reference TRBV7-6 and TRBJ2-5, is GAGVSQSPRYKVTKRGQDVALRCDPISGHVSLYWYRQALGQGPEFLTYFNYEAQQDKSGLPNDRFSAERPEGSISTLTIQRTEQRDSAMYRCASSLAASGGYQETQYFGPGTRLLVL.